This is a list of T cell receptor beta chains from one sample in a study of early T cells in non-severe SARS-CoV-2 infection. TCRdb used MiXCR to reprocess the 5' RACE reads, holding one entry per CDR3 protein. The sample lists about 60,000 distinct CDR3 sequences, roughly 10% occurring once. Sequenced sample: whole blood. These receptors all stem from an adult who was a healthcare worker with PCR-confirmed SARS-CoV-2 infection or an uninfected control (not recorded which). Both conserved end residues are part of each CDR3. The order of the fields is V gene, clone size, D gene, J gene, CDR3 protein, CDR3 DNA. The D gene is left open where the match is weak. A clone size is listed for some rows: how often the clone was seen (once, few, many), or a class if it is expanded.

TRBV7-3	few	TRBD2	TRBJ2-1	CASSPGTSRVDEQFF	TGTGCCAGCAGCCCAGGGACTAGCAGGGTCGATGAGCAGTTCTTC
TRBV7-2	few	TRBD2	TRBJ2-2	CASSLRRESGGELFF	TGTGCCAGCAGCTTAAGGCGGGAGTCCGGCGGGGAGCTGTTTTTT
TRBV9	many	NA	TRBJ2-1	CASSPGRYNEQFF	TGTGCCAGCAGCCCCGGTCGGTACAATGAGCAGTTCTTC
TRBV12-3/TRBV12-4	few	NA	TRBJ1-1	CASSLSRGDTEAFF	TGTGCCAGCAGTTTATCCCGGGGGGACACTGAAGCTTTCTTT
TRBV5-1	many	NA	TRBJ2-2	CATAPGVTGELFF	TGCGCCACCGCCCCAGGGGTGACCGGGGAGCTGTTTTTT
TRBV9	many	TRBD1	TRBJ2-1	CASSVDPRTGGEQFF	TGTGCCAGCAGCGTAGACCCGAGGACAGGGGGTGAGCAGTTCTTC
TRBV3-1	few	NA	TRBJ2-7	CASSQIPGQAYEQYF	TGTGCCAGCAGCCAGATACCGGGACAAGCCTACGAGCAGTACTTC
TRBV20-1	few	NA	TRBJ1-1	CSARDGVVNTEAFF	TGCAGTGCTAGAGATGGGGTGGTGAACACTGAAGCTTTCTTT
TRBV6-2/TRBV6-3	few	TRBD2	TRBJ2-1	CASSPGGGDGRAMWNEQFF	TGTGCCAGCAGCCCGGGGGGAGGAGACGGGAGGGCCATGTGGAATGAGCAGTTCTTC
TRBV5-1	few	NA	TRBJ2-5	CASSLVAGVETQYF	TGCGCCAGCAGCTTGGTTGCGGGTGTGGAGACCCAGTACTTC
TRBV5-1	NA	NA	TRBJ1-4	CASSLEGVNEKLFF	TGCGCCAGCAGCTTGGAAGGGGTTAATGAAAAACTGTTTTTT
TRBV2	NA	NA	TRBJ2-7	CASTFDREGKEQYF	TGTGCCAGCACCTTCGACAGGGAGGGTAAGGAGCAGTACTTC
TRBV12-3/TRBV12-4	many	NA	TRBJ2-3	CASSLGERDTQYF	TGTGCCAGCAGTTTAGGGGAACGAGATACGCAGTATTTT
TRBV11-2	NA	TRBD2	TRBJ2-1	CASSLDLSSGSYNEQFF	TGTGCCAGCAGCTTAGATCTGTCAAGCGGGAGTTACAATGAGCAGTTCTTC
TRBV7-2	NA	NA	TRBJ2-1	CASSFTGEWEQFF	TGTGCCAGCAGCTTTACGGGAGAGTGGGAGCAGTTCTTC
TRBV10-3	NA	TRBD2	TRBJ2-1	CAISPSGNEQFF	TGTGCCATCAGTCCTAGCGGCAATGAGCAGTTCTTC
TRBV18	many	TRBD2	TRBJ2-7	CASSGTSGTYEQYF	TGTGCCAGCTCCGGGACTAGCGGGACCTACGAGCAGTACTTC
TRBV29-1	few	TRBD1	TRBJ2-5	CSVDGTGSGEETQYF	TGCAGCGTTGATGGGACAGGGTCGGGAGAAGAGACCCAGTACTTC
TRBV20-1	NA	TRBD2	TRBJ2-7	CSASRLAGGEQYF	TGCAGTGCTAGTCGACTAGCGGGAGGCGAGCAGTACTTC
TRBV4-2	many	NA	TRBJ1-5	CASSQSRGDQPQHF	TGTGCCAGCAGCCAATCCAGAGGAGATCAGCCCCAGCATTTT
TRBV27	NA	NA	TRBJ2-7	CASSLSFGSYEQYF	TGTGCCAGCAGTTTATCGTTCGGATCCTACGAGCAGTACTTC
TRBV12-3/TRBV12-4	many	NA	TRBJ2-7	CASSSGSLYEGQYF	TGTGCCAGCAGTTCCGGGAGCCTCTACGAAGGGCAGTACTTC
TRBV20-1	few	NA	TRBJ2-3	CSARDQESRRPDTQYF	TGCAGTGCTAGAGATCAGGAGTCTCGGCGCCCAGATACGCAGTATTTT
TRBV2	few	TRBD2	TRBJ2-5	CASSEKGRGLAGDQETQYF	TGTGCCAGCAGTGAAAAAGGCCGGGGGCTAGCGGGAGATCAAGAGACCCAGTACTTC
TRBV28	few	NA	TRBJ2-3	CASSSTIGGGTDTQYF	TGTGCCAGCAGTTCCACCATAGGGGGGGGCACAGATACGCAGTATTTT
TRBV5-1	few	NA	TRBJ1-2	CASSYESPNYGYTF	TGCGCCAGCAGCTATGAAAGTCCCAACTATGGCTACACCTTC
TRBV5-1	few	NA	TRBJ2-7	CASSLDATLYEQYF	TGCGCCAGCAGCTTGGACGCGACACTCTACGAGCAGTACTTC
TRBV5-1	few	NA	TRBJ2-3	CASSLQGLFTDTQYF	TGCGCCAGCAGCCTCCAGGGGTTGTTTACAGATACGCAGTATTTT
TRBV11-2	NA	NA	TRBJ2-7	CASSPIRWTGSYEQYF	TGTGCCAGCAGCCCGATCCGTTGGACGGGCTCCTACGAGCAGTACTTC
TRBV29-1	NA	TRBD1	TRBJ2-4	CSARQGGGGNIQYF	TGCAGCGCGAGACAGGGTGGTGGGGGAAACATTCAGTACTTC
TRBV28	NA	NA	TRBJ2-3	CASSPSADTQYF	TGTGCCAGCAGCCCATCAGCAGATACGCAGTATTTT
TRBV3-1	NA	NA	TRBJ2-2	CASSQEDRAGELFF	TGTGCCAGCAGCCAAGAGGACCGAGCCGGGGAGCTGTTTTTT
TRBV13	NA	TRBD1	TRBJ1-6	CASSGQGARNSPLHF	TGTGCCAGCAGCGGACAGGGGGCGCGGAATTCACCCCTCCACTTT
TRBV19	many	TRBD1	TRBJ1-5	CASSILTGGVPWPQHF	TGTGCCAGTAGTATTTTGACAGGGGGCGTCCCTTGGCCCCAGCATTTT
TRBV12-3/TRBV12-4	many	TRBD2	TRBJ2-1	CASSLTSGRAYNEQFF	TGTGCCAGCAGTTTGACTAGCGGGAGGGCATACAATGAGCAGTTCTTC
TRBV28	NA	NA	TRBJ2-7	CASGSASYEQYF	TGTGCCAGCGGGAGTGCGTCCTACGAGCAGTACTTC
TRBV6-1	NA	NA	TRBJ1-6	CASSVGDADSPLHF	TGTGCCAGCAGTGTCGGGGACGCAGATTCACCCCTCCACTTT
TRBV10-3	many	TRBD1	TRBJ1-4	CAISESGQANEKLFF	TGTGCCATCAGTGAGTCAGGACAGGCTAATGAAAAACTGTTTTTT
TRBV5-1	many	NA	TRBJ1-1	CASSLSTGLMNTEAFF	TGCGCCAGCAGCCTTTCGACAGGTCTTATGAACACTGAAGCTTTCTTT
TRBV11-1	NA	TRBD1	TRBJ2-5	CASSLGDRGHQETQYF	TGTGCCAGCAGCTTAGGAGACAGGGGGCACCAAGAGACCCAGTACTTC
TRBV30	many	NA	TRBJ2-3	CAWRVGPSSTDTQYF	TGTGCCTGGAGAGTAGGCCCGTCTAGCACAGATACGCAGTATTTT
TRBV7-2	NA	NA	TRBJ2-1	CASRALRSSYNEQFF	TGTGCCAGCCGGGCTTTACGTAGCTCCTACAATGAGCAGTTCTTC
TRBV24-1	many	NA	TRBJ2-1	CATSDDRLNEQFF	TGTGCCACCAGTGATGACAGGTTAAATGAGCAGTTCTTC
TRBV27	few	NA	TRBJ1-6	CASSRPRTTYNSPLHF	TGTGCCAGCAGTCGGCCTAGGACAACCTATAATTCACCCCTCCACTTT
TRBV2	NA	NA	TRBJ1-1	CASRAQKGGTEAFF	TGTGCCAGCAGAGCACAAAAAGGGGGAACTGAAGCTTTCTTT
TRBV2	NA	TRBD1	TRBJ2-3	CASTLGQGAADTQYF	TGTGCCAGCACCCTGGGACAGGGAGCCGCAGATACGCAGTATTTT
TRBV5-1	many	NA	TRBJ2-7	CASSLAGSTYEQYF	TGCGCCAGCAGCTTGGCCGGATCTACTTACGAGCAGTACTTC